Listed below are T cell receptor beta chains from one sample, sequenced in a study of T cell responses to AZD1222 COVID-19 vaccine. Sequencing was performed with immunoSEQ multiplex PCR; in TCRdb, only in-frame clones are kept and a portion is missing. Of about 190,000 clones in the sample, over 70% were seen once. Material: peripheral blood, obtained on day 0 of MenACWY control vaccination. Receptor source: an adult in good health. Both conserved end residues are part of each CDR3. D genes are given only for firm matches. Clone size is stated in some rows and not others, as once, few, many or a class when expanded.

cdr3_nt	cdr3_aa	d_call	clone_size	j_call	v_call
TGTGCCACCGACGGACAGCCCCTCCACTTT	CATDGQPLHF	.	.	TRBJ1-6	TRBV28
TGTGCCAGCAGCTTAGGAACAGTCTCGAATCAGCCCCAGCATTTT	CASSLGTVSNQPQHF	.	few	TRBJ1-5	TRBV7-2
TGCAGTGCGGGCGGAACTAATGAAAAACTGTTTTTT	CSAGGTNEKLFF	.	.	TRBJ1-4	TRBV29-1
TGCGCCAGCAGCAGCAGAGATTCACCCCTCCACTTT	CASSSRDSPLHF	.	.	TRBJ1-6	TRBV5-1
TGTGCCAGCAGAACTAGCGGGCAACTCTACGAGCAGTACTTC	CASRTSGQLYEQYF	TRBD2	.	TRBJ2-7	TRBV28
TGTGCCACTCGGGGCTCCTACAATGAGCAGTTCTTC	CATRGSYNEQFF	.	.	TRBJ2-1	TRBV7-8
TGTGCCAGCAGCTTGGAGCTAGCGGGGTTAGGGGAGCTGTTTTTT	CASSLELAGLGELFF	TRBD2	.	TRBJ2-2	TRBV5-4
TGTGCCAGCAGTTCGTACGGGACAGGAGGACCCTACGAGCAGTACTTC	CASSSYGTGGPYEQYF	TRBD1	.	TRBJ2-7	TRBV28
TGTGCCAGCAGTTTCCGGGCACTTACCTACGAGCAGTACTTC	CASSFRALTYEQYF	.	few	TRBJ2-7	TRBV28
TGTGCCAGCAGCTTGTGGGAGTACGAGCAGTACTTC	CASSLWEYEQYF	.	.	TRBJ2-7	TRBV5-8
TGCGCCAGCAGCCAAGATAGTGCAGGTCCAGCCTCCTACGAGCAGTACTTC	CASSQDSAGPASYEQYF	.	.	TRBJ2-7	TRBV4-3
TGCGCCAGCAGCTTGGGGGGACAGGTTAACACCGGGGAGCTGTTTTTT	CASSLGGQVNTGELFF	TRBD1	.	TRBJ2-2	TRBV5-1
TGTGCCAGCAGGCGGACTAGCGGGAGCGCAACAGATACGCAGTATTTT	CASRRTSGSATDTQYF	TRBD2	.	TRBJ2-3	TRBV4-2
TGTGCCAGCAGCGCAACCGGGACAGTAAACGCCTACGAGCAGTACTTC	CASSATGTVNAYEQYF	TRBD1	.	TRBJ2-7	TRBV5-5
TGTGCCATCAGTGACGGACAGGGGGCGGATAATGAGCAGTTCTTC	CAISDGQGADNEQFF	TRBD1	.	TRBJ2-1	TRBV10-3
TGTGCCAGCAGTTTGGGTGGCTCCTACGAGCAGTACTTC	CASSLGGSYEQYF	.	.	TRBJ2-7	TRBV12-3/TRBV12-4
TGTGCCAGTAGTCCATCACTAGCGGGGGACAATGAGCAGTTCTTC	CASSPSLAGDNEQFF	TRBD2	.	TRBJ2-1	TRBV19
TGTGCCAGCAGCCAACAGGGGACCATGAACACTGAAGCTTTCTTT	CASSQQGTMNTEAFF	.	.	TRBJ1-1	TRBV3-1/TRBV3-2
TGTGCCATCAGTGAGGTCGGACTAGCGGGAGGTTTAAAGGGCTACGAGCAGTACTTC	CAISEVGLAGGLKGYEQYF	TRBD2	.	TRBJ2-7	TRBV10-3
TGTGCCAGCAGAAGCTCCTACAATGAGCAGTTCTTC	CASRSSYNEQFF	.	.	TRBJ2-1	TRBV2
TGTGCCAGCTCACCTGGGGTGGGCCAAGAGACCCAGTACTTC	CASSPGVGQETQYF	.	.	TRBJ2-5	TRBV18
TGTGCCAGCAGTTTATGGGACAATCCCAAAAAACTGTTTTTT	CASSLWDNPKKLFF	.	.	TRBJ1-4	TRBV28
TGCAGCGTTGGGCAGGGGGTGACAGATACGCAGTATTTT	CSVGQGVTDTQYF	TRBD1	.	TRBJ2-3	TRBV29-1
TGTGCCACCAGCGGGGGGAATCAGCCCCAGCATTTT	CATSGGNQPQHF	.	once	TRBJ1-5	TRBV15
TGTGCCAGCAGCTCCTACAGGGGATCGGATGAAAAACTGTTTTTT	CASSSYRGSDEKLFF	TRBD1	.	TRBJ1-4	TRBV3-1/TRBV3-2
TGTGCCAGCAGTGGACAGGGGATTGGTCAGCCCCAGCATTTT	CASSGQGIGQPQHF	TRBD1	.	TRBJ1-5	TRBV2
TGTGCCATCAGTGAGTCTGGGGGCACTGAAGCTTTCTTT	CAISESGGTEAFF	.	.	TRBJ1-1	TRBV10-3
TGTGCCAGCAGCAAAGGTCGACAGAACACCGGGGAGCTGTTTTTT	CASSKGRQNTGELFF	.	.	TRBJ2-2	TRBV21-1
TGTGCCAGCAGCTTCAGGGGGCGGGGGAACACTGAAGCTTTCTTT	CASSFRGRGNTEAFF	TRBD1	.	TRBJ1-1	TRBV7-2
TGTGCCAGCAGTTACTGGGGGGGGGACCAAGAGACCCAGTACTTC	CASSYWGGDQETQYF	TRBD2	.	TRBJ2-5	TRBV6-5
TGTGCCAGCAGCTTGGGCCGTCGGGGTAACGAGCAGTACTTC	CASSLGRRGNEQYF	.	once	TRBJ2-7	TRBV5-4
TGTGCCAGCAGCGCCCAGCACATGAACACTGAAGCTTTCTTT	CASSAQHMNTEAFF	.	.	TRBJ1-1	TRBV14
TGTGCCAGAAGCTTGGAGGGGGAGGATCAGCCCCAGCATTTT	CARSLEGEDQPQHF	.	few	TRBJ1-5	TRBV5-3
TGCGCCAGCAGCCAAGAAGTAATAGGAAAGGACTATGGCTACACCTTC	CASSQEVIGKDYGYTF	.	.	TRBJ1-2	TRBV4-3
TGTGCCAGCAGTTTAGGGCGAGGGGGGACCCAAGAGACCCAGTACTTC	CASSLGRGGTQETQYF	.	.	TRBJ2-5	TRBV28
TGTGCCAGCTCAGCGCGGACAGGGCTTATAGTGGGAAAGAACACTGAAGCTTTCTTT	CASSARTGLIVGKNTEAFF	TRBD1	.	TRBJ1-1	TRBV18
TGTGCCAGTAGTATAGACACCACTATTACCTACAATGAGCAGTTCTTC	CASSIDTTITYNEQFF	.	once	TRBJ2-1	TRBV19
TGTGCCAGCAGCTTAAAGGGTTACACTGAAGCTTTCTTT	CASSLKGYTEAFF	.	.	TRBJ1-1	TRBV7-9
TGTGCCAGCAGTTTAGGGGTTAGGGTTTACGAGCAGTACTTC	CASSLGVRVYEQYF	.	.	TRBJ2-7	TRBV28
TGTGCCAGCAGTCCACGGGGGCTGGAAGCTTTCTTT	CASSPRGLEAFF	.	.	TRBJ1-1	TRBV25-1
TGTGCCACCAGTGACTTCGGACTAGCGGGAGCAACCGGGGAGCTGTTTTTT	CATSDFGLAGATGELFF	TRBD2	.	TRBJ2-2	TRBV24-1
TGTGCCAGTAGTTCTGGCACCAACACCTACACAGATACGCAGTATTTT	CASSSGTNTYTDTQYF	.	once	TRBJ2-3	TRBV19
TGTGCCAGCATGTTCCTGGGACAGCAGAACACTGAAGCTTTCTTT	CASMFLGQQNTEAFF	TRBD1	.	TRBJ1-1	TRBV27
TGTGCCAGCAGCTTTGATCTAACAGCTAACTATGGCTACACCTTC	CASSFDLTANYGYTF	.	.	TRBJ1-2	TRBV12-1
TGTGCCAGCAGTTTGGGTCTAGCGGGAGATCGTGAGCAGTTCTTC	CASSLGLAGDREQFF	TRBD2	.	TRBJ2-1	TRBV27
TGTGCCAGCAGCCTAAGAGAGGGGGTCCGCGACACCGGGGAGCTGTTTTTT	CASSLREGVRDTGELFF	.	.	TRBJ2-2	TRBV3-1/TRBV3-2
TGTGCCAGCAGCCAAGATGAGTGGGATAGCGGGGGCGGGGAGACCCAGTACTTC	CASSQDEWDSGGGETQYF	TRBD2	.	TRBJ2-5	TRBV3-1/TRBV3-2
TGTGCCAGCAGTTACATGGACAACCCCTCCTACAATGAGCAGTTCTTC	CASSYMDNPSYNEQFF	.	.	TRBJ2-1	TRBV6-5
TGTGCCACCAGCAGATCGGGACAGGGCTCCGGGGAGCTGTTTTTT	CATSRSGQGSGELFF	TRBD1	.	TRBJ2-2	TRBV15
TGTGCCAGCAGCGTAGGGGGGGGCCGCAATCAGCCCCAGCATTTT	CASSVGGGRNQPQHF	.	.	TRBJ1-5	TRBV9
TGCGCCAGCAGACCAGGGGGCGCAGGGCCTGAAGCTTTCTTT	CASRPGGAGPEAFF	TRBD1	.	TRBJ1-1	TRBV5-1
TGTGCCAGCAGCTTGAACAGGGGGCTCGACACTGAAGCTTTCTTT	CASSLNRGLDTEAFF	TRBD1	.	TRBJ1-1	TRBV7-2
TGTGCCAGCAGCTTAGTGGCGGGGCCGAGGGGTGAGCAGTTCTTC	CASSLVAGPRGEQFF	.	.	TRBJ2-1	TRBV11-3
TGTGCCAGCAGCCGACAGGGATCCTACAATGAGCAGTTCTTC	CASSRQGSYNEQFF	TRBD1	.	TRBJ2-1	TRBV5-4
TGTGCCAGTACTTCAGCGGGGGCCTATGGCTACACCTTC	CASTSAGAYGYTF	.	.	TRBJ1-2	TRBV19
TGCAGTGCTCGAAGGGGGGACGGCTACACCTTC	CSARRGDGYTF	.	.	TRBJ1-2	TRBV20-1
TGTGCCAGCAGTTTAAGTCAGGGTAATTCACCCCTCCACTTT	CASSLSQGNSPLHF	.	.	TRBJ1-6	TRBV27